Given below is one T cell receptor beta chain in context. Relative to the germline gene, one junction end is altered; a read error may explain this. The entry originates in a study of cytomegalovirus exposure and HLA in healthy donors. PCR primers comprised 60 Vbeta and 13 Jbeta primers. TCRdb's table, derived via immunoSEQ multiplex PCR, lists solely in-frame clones and lacks some. Among 150,000 or so clones listed, more than 60% were seen once. Germline V gene sequence: CDR1 SEHNR, CDR2 FQNEAQ (reference sequence). The CDR3 is made up of 14 amino acids. Specimen: PBMCs. The TCR originated in a man aged 35 to 55 in good health and CMV-seropositive. The rearrangement links TRBV7-9 to TRBJ2-3, with 11 bases that match TRBD2. CDR3 sequence reads: CSSSLAGGADTQYF. CDR3 coding DNA: TGTTCCAGCAGCTTAGCGGGAGGGGCAGATACGCAGTATTTT.